The 21 T cell receptor beta chains presented below share a single source sample, sequenced in a study of shared clonotypes between healthy human individuals. Here immunoSEQ multiplex PCR was the method, and the copy in TCRdb shows in-frame clones only, minus some. The sample carries hundreds of thousands of clones, approximately 95% recorded once. CD45RO negativity and positive selection for CCR7 defined naive CD8 cells, a population that excluded terminally differentiated effector memory CD45RA+ cells. The sample was naive CD8+ T cells sorted from blood. The receptors shown here come from a woman aged 25-40 years in good health.

The chain combines TRBV7-9 with TRBJ2-7, with 9 bases aligning to TRBD2. The CDR3 runs 15 residues. V shed 1 base, J shed 6 bases, and the junction held 7 bases outside the gene matches. CDR1 SEHNR and CDR2 FQNEAQ come from the germline V gene (reference sequence). The CDR3: CASSLVLAGLGEQYF. The CDR3 DNA reads TGTGCCAGCAGCTTAGTACTAGCGGGCCTTGGCGAGCAGTACTTC.

This chain joins TRBV19 and TRBJ2-7; D ambiguous. V was shortened by 4 bases and J by 0 bases, with 10 bases between the two germline ends. CDR3 length equals 14 residues. The germline V gene has CDR1 LNHDA and CDR2 SQIVND (reference sequence). CDR3 coding DNA: TGTGCCAGTAGTACCCGACCTAGCTCCTACGAGCAGTACTTC. Residues: CASSTRPSSYEQYF. Drawing the rest from reference TRBV19 and TRBJ2-7, the complete variable domain is DGGITQSPKYLFRKEGQNVTLSCEQNLNHDAMYWYRQDPGQGLRLIYYSQIVNDFQKGDIAEGYSVSREKKESFPLTVTSAQKNPTAFYLCASSTRPSSYEQYFGPGTRLTVT.

CDR3 region: CSSTGESEWETQYF. Written as DNA, the CDR3 is TGCAGCTCTACGGGGGAATCGGAGTGGGAGACCCAGTACTTC. This chain joins TRBV29-1 and TRBJ2-5; D may be TRBD2 (6 bases). The germline gives CDR1 SQVTM, CDR2 ANQGSEA. This CDR3 is 14 amino acids long. V lost 8 bases and J lost 5, with 21 bases in between.

This chain connects TRBV11-2 to TRBJ2-3, with D uncertain. This CDR3 has 16 amino acids. The V gene lost 3 bases and the J gene lost 3 bases, with 16 bases spanning the gap. The germline CDR1 and CDR2 sequences are SGHAT and FQNNGV. Here the CDR3 reads CASSLYQVGGTDTQYF. Written as DNA, the CDR3 is TGTGCCAGCAGCTTGTACCAGGTTGGTGGGACAGATACGCAGTATTTT.

The CDR3 DNA reads TGCGCCAGCAGCCCGGACAGAACGGATGGCTACACCTTC. As protein: CASSPDRTDGYTF. The genes are TRBV10-2 and TRBJ1-2; TRBD1 is a possible D gene (6 bases). V was pared by 6 bases and J by 6 bases, with 14 bases between. The CDR3 runs to 13 residues. The germline CDR1 and CDR2 sequences are WSHSY and SAAADI.

V gene TRBV5-1 combines with J gene TRBJ2-7; 7 bases match TRBD1. Trimming at V came to 4 bases and at J to 3 bases, leaving 10 bases not matched to a gene. The CDR3 runs to 15 residues. The germline V gene has CDR1 SGHRS and CDR2 YFSETQ. In DNA form, the CDR3 reads TGCGCCAGCAGCCCCGACAGGGTAATTATCTACGAGCAGTACTTC. It is translated as CASSPDRVIIYEQYF.

In DNA, the CDR3 is TGTGCCGTCAATACAGGGTCCGGCGGGATCACAGATACGCAGTATTTT. It is translated as CAVNTGSGGITDTQYF. The chain combines TRBV18 with TRBJ2-3, with D possibly called TRBD1 or TRBD2 (6 bases each). This CDR3 has 16 residues. Trimming took 11 bases from V and 2 from J, leaving 23 bases between them. Germline V gene lookup returns CDR1 KGHSH and CDR2 LQKENI.

V is TRBV13 and J is TRBJ2-2; D ambiguous. Deletions cut 1 base from V and 1 base from J, with 7 bases between. The length of the CDR3 is 15 residues. The germline V gene has CDR1 PRHDT and CDR2 FYEKMQ (reference sequence). The CDR3 DNA is TGTGCCAGCAGCTTAGCAGGCGAGAACACCGGGGAGCTGTTTTTT. This codes for CASSLAGENTGELFF.

This clone was observed a single time. The V call is TRBV11-2, the J call TRBJ2-3; 10 nucleotides agree with TRBD2. The CDR3 contains 17 residues. J was trimmed by 3 bases and V by 4 bases; bases with no gene match: 10. The germline gives CDR1 SGHAT, CDR2 FQNNGV. The CDR3, as DNA: TGTGCCAGCAGCTACCTAGCGGGAGTACTGAGAACAGATACGCAGTATTTT. It specifies CASSYLAGVLRTDTQYF. The full variable domain, rest sourced from reference TRBV11-2 and TRBJ2-3, is EAGVAQSPRYKIIEKRQSVAFWCNPISGHATLYWYQQILGQGPKLLIQFQNNGVVDDSQLPKDRFSAERLKGVDSTLKIQPAKLEDSAVYLCASSYLAGVLRTDTQYFGPGTRLTVL.

This chain uses TRBV6-1 with TRBJ1-2, with D possibly being TRBD1 (6 bases). The CDR3 is 15 amino acids. With 7 bases removed from V and 0 bases from J, the gap between germline ends came to 15 bases. Germline V CDR1 and CDR2: MNHNS, SASEGT. CDR3 region: CASINHREANYGYTF. CDR3 DNA sequence: TGTGCCAGCATCAATCACAGGGAAGCTAACTATGGCTACACCTTC.

J is TRBJ2-2 and V is TRBV28, with 9 bases fitting TRBD1. CDR1 is MDHEN and CDR2 is SYDVKM in the germline V gene. The V and J ends lost 2 bases and 6 bases, in that order; junction bases with no gene match: 4. The CDR3 consists of 15 residues. The CDR3 coding sequence is TGTGCCAGCAGTTTAACGGGACAGGGTCCCGGGGAGCTGTTTTTT. This gives the protein CASSLTGQGPGELFF.

The chain employs TRBV15 and TRBJ2-7, with D perhaps TRBD1 (5 bases). The CDR3 loop spans 12 amino acids. Trimming took 4 bases from V and 12 from J, leaving 16 bases between them. Germline V gene sequence: CDR1 LNHNV, CDR2 YYDKDF (reference sequence). The CDR3: CATSTASGFLYF. The CDR3 nucleotides read TGTGCCACCAGCACCGCATCAGGGTTTCTGTACTTC.

The V gene is TRBV27, the J gene TRBJ2-1; 9 bases are a match to TRBD2. Per germline, CDR1 MNHEY and CDR2 SMNVEV (reference sequence). The CDR3 consists of 16 residues. With 5 bases clipped from V and 4 bases from J, the junction kept 9 bases outside the gene matches. The CDR3 DNA follows: TGTGCCAGCAGTGGGAAGGCTAGCGGGAATTACAATGAGCAGTTCTTC. Its protein is CASSGKASGNYNEQFF.

The chain carries TRBV29-1 and TRBJ2-1, with 8 bases identical to TRBD2. The CDR3 has 14 residues. V was pared by 4 bases and J by 8 bases, with 10 bases of the junction left unmatched. CDR1 is SQVTM, CDR2 ANQGSEA, per germline. CDR3 DNA sequence: TGCAGCGTTGGAATTAGCGGGACCTTCGATGAGCAGTTCTTC. Translation gives CSVGISGTFDEQFF.

The V call is TRBV30, the J call TRBJ2-3; D is undetermined. The CDR3 consists of 10 residues. The V end was cut by 3 bases, the J end by 2 bases, with 0 bases between. CDR1 GTSNPN and CDR2 SVGIG come from the germline V gene (reference sequence). CDR3 sequence: CAWSTDTQYF. Written as DNA, the CDR3 is TGTGCCTGGAGCACAGATACGCAGTATTTT.

As concerns this clone: The identical CDR3 is also encoded by other nucleotide sequences in the sample. The rearrangement links TRBV27 to TRBJ2-7, with 8 positions matching TRBD2. V trimming: 5 bases; J trimming: 0 bases; junction bases outside the gene matches: 3. The length of the CDR3 is 14 residues. From germline, CDR1 is MNHEY and CDR2 SMNVEV (reference sequence). As DNA, the CDR3 is TGTGCCAGCAGTCCCGGGACTAGCTCCTACGAGCAGTACTTC. Its translation: CASSPGTSSYEQYF.

The CDR3 region has the DNA TGCGCCAGCAGCATCTTAATAGGCGTTGGGGTGACAGATACGCAGTATTTT. It yields the protein CASSILIGVGVTDTQYF. This sequence joins TRBV5-1 and TRBJ2-3; D unresolved. This CDR3 comprises 17 residues. The germline gives CDR1 SGHRS, CDR2 YFSETQ. V was cut by 4 bases and J by 3 bases, with 21 bases left in between.

The chain carries TRBV5-1 and TRBJ1-1, with D perhaps matching TRBD1 (5 bases). Trimming stripped 0 bases from V and 1 base from J, with 13 bases between. Germline V gene sequence: CDR1 SGHRS, CDR2 YFSETQ. This CDR3 comprises 16 residues. CDR3 sequence (DNA): TGCGCCAGCAGCTTGGCCCGGGGGATACGGAACACTGAAGCTTTCTTT. Translation gives CASSLARGIRNTEAFF.

V is TRBV28 and J is TRBJ2-7, with 7 bases that match TRBD2. The germline V gene has CDR1 MDHEN and CDR2 SYDVKM. The CDR3 is 19 residues long. The ends lost 4 bases at V and 2 bases at J; junction bases unmatched: 20. The CDR3 loop reads CASSSSRELLAVYAYEQYF. CDR3 bases: TGTGCCAGCAGTTCAAGTAGAGAGCTTCTAGCGGTTTATGCCTACGAGCAGTACTTC.

This sequence joins TRBV19 and TRBJ2-7, with D hard to call. Germline V lookup: CDR1 LNHDA, CDR2 SQIVND (reference sequence). Deletions cut 3 bases from V and 5 bases from J, with 8 bases between. CDR3 length: 12 amino acids. CDR3 coding DNA: TGTGCCAGTAGTATTGGTTGGGACGAGCAGTACTTC. It specifies CASSIGWDEQYF.

V and J are TRBV13 and TRBJ1-1; D remains ambiguous. CDR1 and CDR2 (germline): PRHDT, FYEKMQ (reference sequence). V was pared by 0 bases and J by 9 bases, with 14 bases between. This CDR3 is 14 amino acids long. DNA of the CDR3: TGTGCCAGCAGCTTAGGCCTATCTTACGGGAAAGCTTTCTTT. Translated: CASSLGLSYGKAFF. The whole variable domain, remainder taken from reference TRBV13 and TRBJ1-1, is AAGVIQSPRHLIKEKRETATLKCYPIPRHDTVYWYQQGPGQDPQFLISFYEKMQSDKGSIPDRFSAQQFSDYHSELNMSSLELGDSALYFCASSLGLSYGKAFFGQGTRLTVV.